The subject of this entry is one T cell receptor (beta chain). With 2 bases clipped from V and 5 bases from J, the junction kept 3 bases outside the gene matches. In germline, CDR1 is SGHTA, CDR2 FQGTGA. This CDR3 contains 15 residues. The method was immunoSEQ multiplex PCR; TCRdb's version includes in-frame clones alone and lacks a portion of them. The sample records some 30,000 clones, roughly 90% being singletons. This entry belongs to a study of blood T cell repertoires in COVID-19. Across the study: Some COVID-19 samples were acute and others convalescent; all came from the United States, Italy and Spain.

The sequencing sample was made of peripheral blood. The chain is built from TRBV7-3 and TRBJ2-2; 9 nucleotides line up with TRBD1. The clonotype was recovered from a human donor in a cohort sampled during active COVID-19. CDR3 residues: CASSLSGQGTGELFF. CDR3 in DNA: TGTGCCAGCAGCTTATCGGGACAGGGAACCGGGGAGCTGTTTTTT. The full variable domain, its missing parts supplied by reference TRBV7-3 and TRBJ2-2, is GAGVSQTPSNKVTEKGKYVELRCDPISGHTALYWYRQSLGQGPEFLIYFQGTGAADDSGLPNDRFFAVRPEGSVSTLKIQRTERGDSAVYLCASSLSGQGTGELFFGEGSRLTVL.